A single sample gave rise to the 7 T cell receptor beta chains below, sequenced in a study of tumor-infiltrating lymphocytes in primary liver carcinoma. With roughly 0.5 ug total RNA as template and a constant-region primer, TCR beta cDNA was made. Three nested multiplex PCR rounds of slightly modified ARM-PCR generated TCR beta libraries. Both of the initial two PCR rounds ran for roughly 10 cycles and employed TRBV1-TRBV30 forward primers alongside a C-beta reverse primer. TCRdb ran MiXCR on the multiplex PCR reads and lists one entry per CDR3 protein. The repertoire holds about 320,000 distinct CDR3 sequences, with approximately 65% as singletons. Unsorted whole blood yielded the blood RNA, and germline DNA was also extracted. The sample taken for sequencing was peripheral blood. All receptors come from a man aged 35-49 years with primary liver carcinoma and hepatitis B virus infection.

A note on this clonotype: This may be a read error, as it is one base from a much larger clone. No conserved phenylalanine or tryptophan is present at the end of the CDR3, so a read error is the likely explanation. V usage is TRBV10-3 and J usage is TRBJ2-1; the match to TRBD2 covers 9 bases. V trimming: 4 bases; J trimming: 4 bases; junction bases outside the gene matches: 2. The CDR3 covers 14 residues. Germline CDR1 reads ENHRY; CDR2 reads SYGVKD. The CDR3: CAISGLADYNEQFL. The DNA for the CDR3 is TGTGCCATCAGTGGACTAGCGGATTACAATGAGCAGTTCTTA.

CDR3 region: CASSHWTSPAETQYF. CDR3 bases: TGTGCCAGCAGTCATTGGACTAGTCCCGCGGAGACCCAGTACTTC. The chain employs TRBV11-2 and TRBJ2-5; 7 positions match TRBD2. This CDR3 has 15 amino acids. V gave up 6 bases and J gave up 5 bases; unmatched junction bases: 12. Germline V CDR1 and CDR2: SGHAT, FQNNGV.

Ten or more counts support this clonotype. The CDR3: CSVDVQGGYEQYF. Written as DNA, the CDR3 is TGCAGCGTTGATGTGCAGGGGGGGTACGAGCAGTACTTC. This chain connects TRBV29-1 to TRBJ2-7; tentatively, D is TRBD1 or TRBD2 (7 bases each). Per germline, CDR1 SQVTM and CDR2 ANQGSEA. V dropped 3 bases and J dropped 4 bases, with 13 bases sitting between them. The CDR3 is 13 amino acids.

V and J are TRBV11-2 and TRBJ2-7, with no clear D. The CDR3 has 15 residues. The germline V gene encodes CDR1 SGHAT and CDR2 FQNNGV. V dropped 1 base and J dropped 1 base, with 11 bases sitting between them. The CDR3: CASSLGCRASYEQYF. CDR3 DNA sequence: TGTGCCAGCAGCTTAGGGTGTAGGGCTTCCTACGAGCAGTACTTC.

This clonotype occurred many times. The chain joins TRBV6-6 to TRBJ1-3, with D possibly TRBD1 on 5 matching bases. Trimming left V 7 bases short and J 0 bases short, with 13 bases between. This CDR3 has 15 residues. Germline loops: CDR1 MNHNY, CDR2 SVGAGI (reference sequence). The CDR3 DNA reads TGTGCCAGCATAAGGGGAACGAGCTCTGGAAACACCATATATTTT. Its translation is CASIRGTSSGNTIYF.

This clonotype has ten or more counts. The chain couples TRBV6-2 or TRBV6-3 to TRBJ1-1; D unresolved. The CDR3 runs to 12 residues. Looked up from germline, CDR1 is MNHEY and CDR2 is SVGEGT. Trimming took off 2 bases at V and 6 bases at J, with 7 bases between the two ends. The CDR3 here is CASSYGRSEAFF. The CDR3, as DNA: TGTGCCAGCAGTTACGGGCGATCTGAAGCTTTCTTT.

This chain connects TRBV7-8 to TRBJ1-4; a possible D gene is TRBD1 (5 bases). From germline, CDR1 is SGHVS and CDR2 FQNEAQ. The CDR3 contains 15 residues. The V end was cut by 3 bases, the J end by 5 bases, with 13 bases between. The CDR3, as DNA: TGTGCCAGCAGCTTGGGGGGGGTGGAGAATGAAAAACTGTTTTTT. Its translation: CASSLGGVENEKLFF.